The clone carrying this T cell receptor (beta chain) was recorded many times. No antigen is known for it. Per germline, CDR1 SGHRS and CDR2 YFSETQ. CDR3 length: 14 residues. V dropped 2 bases and J dropped 4 bases, with 9 bases sitting between them. The data originate from a study of T cells after yellow fever vaccination. Study-wide context: SMART-Seq v4 Ultra Low Input served to prepare low-cell-number fractions.

Study-wide findings and caveats: Re-detected after boosting: most primary clones, 96% of CD4 and about 89% of CD8.

Each CDR3 protein is one row after TCRdb ran MiXCR on the 5' RACE reads. The sample holds about 150,000 distinct CDR3 sequences, approximately 6.2% seen once. The sample in question was CD4+ T cells sorted from PBMCs, obtained on the day of the first yellow fever vaccination. The genes are TRBV5-1 and TRBJ2-2; D remains ambiguous. The sequence was collected from a man younger than 30 who received the YFV17D yellow fever vaccine. CDR3 protein: CASSFPTSTGELFF. The CDR3 bases are TGCGCCAGCAGCTTCCCCACGAGCACCGGGGAGCTGTTTTTT.